The 27 T cell receptor beta chains in this list originate from one sample, sequenced in a study of blood T cells in healthy people across ages. PCR was performed a second time for 7 to 11 cycles using a sample-barcoded 5' primer and a J-beta primer mix. TCRdb reanalysed the 5' RACE reads using MiXCR and keeps one entry per CDR3 protein. The repertoire holds hundreds of thousands of distinct CDR3 sequences, with around 54% as singletons. The sequenced material came from blood. Source of these receptors: a man in his 60s in good health.

The count of this clonotype is one. CDR3 in amino acids: CASGSGAYEQYF. CDR3 in DNA: TGTGCCAGCGGTTCGGGGGCCTACGAGCAGTACTTC. The V and J genes are TRBV28 and TRBJ2-5; D is perhaps TRBD2 (6 bases). Judging by the DNA end, TRBJ2-7 fits better; the J call may be wrong. Germline values: CDR1 MDHEN, CDR2 SYDVKM. The CDR3 contains 12 residues.

The gene calls are TRBV28 and TRBJ2-1; 8 nucleotides align to TRBD1. Per germline, CDR1 MDHEN and CDR2 SYDVKM. The CDR3 sequence is 15 residues long. V lost 7 bases to trimming and J lost 3 bases; unmatched junction nucleotides: 8. The CDR3 region is CASTPGTGNYNEQFF. The CDR3 DNA reads TGTGCCAGCACCCCAGGGACAGGTAACTACAATGAGCAGTTCTTC.

This clonotype was seen just once. CDR3 sequence: CSATGLAGVEQFF. CDR3 DNA: TGCAGTGCCACCGGACTAGCGGGGGTTGAGCAGTTCTTC. The rearrangement uses TRBV20-1 and TRBJ2-1; 13 positions match TRBD2. The V gene end was trimmed by 6 bases and the J gene end by 9 bases; junction bases not matched to a gene: 5. The CDR3 runs to 13 residues. The germline CDR1 and CDR2 sequences are DFQATT and SNEGSKA (reference sequence).

The chain links TRBV25-1 to TRBJ2-7; 10 positions agree with TRBD2. The CDR3 spans 16 residues. The V and J ends lost 2 bases and 4 bases, in that order; junction bases with no gene match: 8. CDR1 and CDR2 (germline): MGHDK, SYGVNS. CDR3 bases: TGTGCCAGCAGTGAACATAAGCGGGGGGGCCGTTACGAGCAGTACTTC. It specifies CASSEHKRGGRYEQYF.

As to this clonotype: At one of its ends the junction is not consistent with the germline gene, which may arise from a read error. This chain joins TRBV4-2 and TRBJ2-4; 7 bases align to TRBD1. The DNA matches TRBJ2-7 better at its end, which makes the J call doubtful. The CDR3 is 15 amino acids. Germline CDR1 LGHNA, CDR2 YNFKEQ. DNA for the CDR3: TGTGCCGGCAGCCGTTCCGGGACAGACGACTACGAGCAGTACTTC. Residues: CAGSRSGTDDYEQYF.

The J gene is TRBJ2-1, the V gene TRBV9, with TRBD2 identical over 7 bases. CDR1 and CDR2 (germline): SGDLS, YYNGEE. V dropped 0 bases and J dropped 10; count of bases not matched to a gene: 1. The CDR3 is made up of 12 amino acids. Here the CDR3 reads CASSVGGGEQFF. Here the CDR3 DNA reads TGTGCCAGCAGCGTAGGGGGAGGGGAGCAGTTCTTC.

This chain joins TRBV7-2 and TRBJ1-4, with a tentative D call TRBD1 (6 bases). The J call may be in error: the DNA end matches TRBJ2-3 better. Germline lookup yields CDR1 SGHTA and CDR2 FQGNSA. The length of the CDR3 is 13 residues. CDR3: CASSLRGTTRQYF. The CDR3 DNA sequence: TGTGCCAGCAGCTTAAGAGGGACAACTAGGCAGTATTTT.

This clonotype was counted between two and nine times. The CDR3 DNA reads TGCGCCAGCAGCCAAACCTCGGACAGGGGCGGGTTCTTC. Protein: CASSQTSDRGGFF. V usage is TRBV4-1 and J usage is TRBJ2-1; TRBD1 agrees at 9 bases. CDR1 MGHRA and CDR2 YSYEKL come from the germline V gene. With V trimmed by 2 bases and J by 15 bases, 8 bases remained unmatched. The length of the CDR3 is 13 residues.

The chain employs TRBV2 and TRBJ2-1; possible D gene TRBD1, 5 bases. Germline CDR1 SNHLY, CDR2 FYNNEI. V shed 8 bases and J shed 7 bases, with 12 bases lying between them. CDR3 size: 12 residues. The chain's CDR3 is CASGAGWNEQFF. The DNA for the CDR3 is TGTGCCAGCGGGGCAGGCTGGAATGAGCAGTTCTTC.

The gene calls are TRBV11-2 and TRBJ2-3, with D uncertain. This CDR3 is 16 amino acids long. CDR1 is SGHAT, CDR2 FQNNGV, per germline. V lost 0 bases and J lost 2, with 12 bases in between. The CDR3 sequence: CASSLDIAAPTDTQYF. CDR3 coding DNA: TGTGCCAGCAGCTTAGATATAGCCGCCCCCACAGATACGCAGTATTTT.

This clonotype was picked up a small number of times. The genes are TRBV6-5 and TRBJ2-5; TRBD1 is a possible D gene (6 bases). Trimming cost V 2 bases and J 3 bases, with 13 bases left between them. The CDR3 extends over 15 amino acids. Germline V lookup: CDR1 MNHEY, CDR2 SVGAGI. This CDR3 reads CASSYPGDGKETQYF. In DNA form, the CDR3 reads TGTGCCAGCAGTTACCCAGGGGATGGGAAAGAGACCCAGTACTTC.

The rearrangement links TRBV7-2 to TRBJ2-5; 8 nucleotides agree with TRBD2. The V gene end was trimmed by 6 bases and the J gene end by 5 bases; junction bases not matched to a gene: 14. The CDR3 is 16 amino acids. Germline-derived CDR1 and CDR2 are SGHTA and FQGNSA. Here the CDR3 reads CASRKGGLGSSETQYF. For the CDR3, the DNA is TGTGCCAGCAGGAAGGGGGGACTAGGGTCTTCGGAGACCCAGTACTTC.

The rearrangement joins TRBV6-5 to TRBJ2-5, with 9 bases identical to TRBD1. Per the germline V gene, CDR1 is MNHEY and CDR2 is SVGAGI. There are 15 residues in the CDR3. Trimming at V came to 6 bases and at J to 5 bases, leaving 10 bases not matched to a gene. The CDR3 DNA sequence: TGTGCCAGCAGCCTCAACCGGGACAGGGTGGAGACCCAGTACTTC. Protein product: CASSLNRDRVETQYF.

The chain joins TRBV12-3 or TRBV12-4 to TRBJ2-3; D perhaps matches TRBD2 (6 bases). The CDR3 is 15 amino acids. Trimming shortened V by 3 bases and J by 0 bases, and 10 bases separated the two germline ends. The CDR3 reads CASSLGRGSTDTQYF. DNA for the CDR3: TGTGCCAGCAGTTTGGGGCGGGGTAGCACAGATACGCAGTATTTT.

This clonotype was counted ten times or more. This chain joins TRBV29-1 and TRBJ2-5; no definite D call. The germline CDR1 and CDR2 sequences are SQVTM and ANQGSEA. V was clipped by 0 bases and J by 4 bases, with 3 bases between them. The CDR3 is 11 residues long. The CDR3 sequence: CSVEDRETQYF. The DNA for the CDR3 is TGCAGCGTTGAAGATCGAGAGACCCAGTACTTC.

The table lists this clonotype with a count of one. V usage is TRBV6-1 and J usage is TRBJ2-5; no firm D call. Trimming left V 2 bases short and J 1 base short, with 8 bases between. Germline V CDR1 and CDR2: MNHNS, SASEGT. The CDR3 runs to 14 residues. Here the CDR3 reads CASSELPFQETQYF. DNA of the CDR3: TGTGCCAGCAGTGAACTCCCTTTCCAAGAGACCCAGTACTTC.

The V gene is TRBV5-1, the J gene TRBJ2-3, with no clear D. Germline CDR1 SGHRS, CDR2 YFSETQ. V was pared by 5 bases and J by 0 bases, with 13 bases between. The CDR3 is 15 amino acids. The CDR3 reads CASRLSQPSTDTQYF. The CDR3, as DNA: TGCGCCAGCAGACTAAGTCAGCCTAGCACAGATACGCAGTATTTT.

V is TRBV7-2 and J is TRBJ2-3, with 8 bases fitting TRBD2. From germline, CDR1 is SGHTA and CDR2 FQGNSA. The CDR3 totals 14 residues. Losses at the gene ends were 9 bases for V and 7 bases for J; bases not matched to a gene: 12. This CDR3 is CASKAGGPAHTQYF. Written as DNA, the CDR3 is TGTGCCAGTAAGGCGGGGGGACCCGCTCATACGCAGTATTTT.

DNA of the CDR3: TGTGCCAGCAGCTTAGGGGGGCAGCGCCGGAGGGATACGCAGTATTTT. Translating it yields CASSLGGQRRRDTQYF. The chain recombines TRBV13 with TRBJ2-3; the D gene could be TRBD1 or TRBD2 (5 bases each). The CDR3 is 16 residues long. CDR1 and CDR2 from the germline V gene are PRHDT and FYEKMQ (reference sequence). V was cut by 0 bases and J by 6 bases, with 16 bases left in between.

The V call is TRBV10-3, the J call TRBJ2-4; weak D call: TRBD2 (5 bases). The DNA matches TRBJ2-7 better at its end, which makes the J call doubtful. CDR1 is ENHRY and CDR2 is SYGVKD in the germline V gene. The CDR3 is made up of 14 amino acids. The CDR3: CAISDRARAYEQYF. CDR3 DNA: TGTGCCATCAGTGACCGGGCGCGGGCCTACGAGCAGTACTTC.

CDR3 amino acids: CASSRRPREGEQFF. The CDR3 region has the DNA TGTGCCAGCAGCCGACGCCCCCGCGAAGGTGAGCAGTTCTTC. The genes are TRBV7-9 and TRBJ2-1; D remains ambiguous. V gave up 5 bases and J gave up 9 bases, with 17 bases separating them. The V gene's germline CDR1 is SEHNR and CDR2 FQNEAQ (reference sequence). The CDR3 totals 14 residues.

The chain combines TRBV28 with TRBJ1-2, with 9 bases lining up with TRBD1. V lost 1 base to trimming and J lost 5 bases; unmatched junction nucleotides: 5. The CDR3 is 15 amino acids. Germline-derived CDR1 and CDR2 are MDHEN and SYDVKM. DNA of the CDR3: TGTGCCAGCAGTTTATCGGACAGGGGCGTATATGGCTACACCTTC. Its protein product is CASSLSDRGVYGYTF.

The chain joins TRBV21-1 to TRBJ2-7; TRBD2, as called in the table, went unchecked against the DNA. TRBV21-1 is described as a pseudogene. The CDR3 is made up of 14 amino acids. The CDR3, as DNA: TGTGCTAGGACTAGCGGGGAGTCCAGGAGCGAGCAGTACTTC. Protein: CARTSGESRSEQYF.

This chain joins TRBV25-1 and TRBJ1-1, with D possibly being TRBD1 (5 bases). The germline gives CDR1 MGHDK, CDR2 SYGVNS. This CDR3 has 14 amino acids. Trimming left V 7 bases short and J 3 bases short, with 15 bases between. For the CDR3, the DNA is TGTGCCAGCACTCTCGGGGAGGGGCACACTGAAGCTTTCTTT. It encodes CASTLGEGHTEAFF. The complete variable domain, with remaining parts taken from reference TRBV25-1 and TRBJ1-1, reads EADIYQTPRYLVIGTGKKITLECSQTMGHDKMYWYQQDPGMELHLIHYSYGVNSTEKGDLSSESTVSRIRTEHFPLTLESARPSHTSQYLCASTLGEGHTEAFFGQGTRLTVV.

The V and J genes are TRBV11-2 and TRBJ2-4; no definite D call. Trimming cost V 4 bases and J 12 bases, with 13 bases left between them. This CDR3 comprises 12 residues. Germline V gene data show CDR1 as SGHAT and CDR2 as FQNNGV. The CDR3 protein is CASSSQRHDQYF. CDR3 nucleotides: TGTGCCAGCAGCTCCCAAAGACATGATCAGTACTTC.

The chain links TRBV29-1 to TRBJ2-3, with 14 bases aligning to TRBD2. The CDR3 spans 13 residues. V was clipped by 6 bases and J by 9 bases; unmatched bases: 5. In germline, CDR1 is SQVTM, CDR2 ANQGSEA. The DNA of the CDR3 is TGCAGCGTGGGGACTAGCGGGAGTTACACGCAGTATTTT. Protein: CSVGTSGSYTQYF.

This clonotype has a handful of counts. The V call is TRBV5-1, the J call TRBJ1-2; TRBD1 is a possible D gene (6 bases). V was cut by 4 bases and J by 2 bases, with 9 bases left in between. Per germline, CDR1 SGHRS and CDR2 YFSETQ. The CDR3 extends over 13 amino acids. CDR3 protein: CASSNGQNYGYTF. The CDR3 DNA follows: TGCGCCAGCAGCAACGGACAGAACTATGGCTACACCTTC. Based on the CDR3 plus reference TRBV5-1 and TRBJ1-2, the full variable domain is KAGVTQTPRYLIKTRGQQVTLSCSPISGHRSVSWYQQTPGQGLQFLFEYFSETQRNKGNFPGRFSGRQFSNSRSEMNVSTLELGDSALYLCASSNGQNYGYTFGSGTRLTVV.